This TCR beta chain was observed in a study of T-cell reconstitution after alpha-beta-depleted transplantation in children. The TCRbeta library was prepared with unique molecular identifiers. Using its own MiXCR run on the PCR reads, TCRdb lists one record per CDR3 protein. This sample has more than 550,000 distinct CDR3 sequences, with about 10% found just once. The length of the CDR3 is 13 residues. This clonotype turned up a few times. The rearrangement joins TRBV21-1 to TRBJ1-1; TRBD1, the table's D call, lacks a check against the DNA. TRBV21-1 is a pseudogene locus. The receptor comes from a human donor who donated a stem cell graft to a child with acute myeloid leukemia. The source material was PBMCs from the stem cell graft donor, sampled from the stem cell graft. CDR3 loop: CASSLTGGPEAFF. The CDR3 nucleotides are TGTGCCAGCAGCCTCACAGGGGGCCCTGAAGCTTTCTTT.